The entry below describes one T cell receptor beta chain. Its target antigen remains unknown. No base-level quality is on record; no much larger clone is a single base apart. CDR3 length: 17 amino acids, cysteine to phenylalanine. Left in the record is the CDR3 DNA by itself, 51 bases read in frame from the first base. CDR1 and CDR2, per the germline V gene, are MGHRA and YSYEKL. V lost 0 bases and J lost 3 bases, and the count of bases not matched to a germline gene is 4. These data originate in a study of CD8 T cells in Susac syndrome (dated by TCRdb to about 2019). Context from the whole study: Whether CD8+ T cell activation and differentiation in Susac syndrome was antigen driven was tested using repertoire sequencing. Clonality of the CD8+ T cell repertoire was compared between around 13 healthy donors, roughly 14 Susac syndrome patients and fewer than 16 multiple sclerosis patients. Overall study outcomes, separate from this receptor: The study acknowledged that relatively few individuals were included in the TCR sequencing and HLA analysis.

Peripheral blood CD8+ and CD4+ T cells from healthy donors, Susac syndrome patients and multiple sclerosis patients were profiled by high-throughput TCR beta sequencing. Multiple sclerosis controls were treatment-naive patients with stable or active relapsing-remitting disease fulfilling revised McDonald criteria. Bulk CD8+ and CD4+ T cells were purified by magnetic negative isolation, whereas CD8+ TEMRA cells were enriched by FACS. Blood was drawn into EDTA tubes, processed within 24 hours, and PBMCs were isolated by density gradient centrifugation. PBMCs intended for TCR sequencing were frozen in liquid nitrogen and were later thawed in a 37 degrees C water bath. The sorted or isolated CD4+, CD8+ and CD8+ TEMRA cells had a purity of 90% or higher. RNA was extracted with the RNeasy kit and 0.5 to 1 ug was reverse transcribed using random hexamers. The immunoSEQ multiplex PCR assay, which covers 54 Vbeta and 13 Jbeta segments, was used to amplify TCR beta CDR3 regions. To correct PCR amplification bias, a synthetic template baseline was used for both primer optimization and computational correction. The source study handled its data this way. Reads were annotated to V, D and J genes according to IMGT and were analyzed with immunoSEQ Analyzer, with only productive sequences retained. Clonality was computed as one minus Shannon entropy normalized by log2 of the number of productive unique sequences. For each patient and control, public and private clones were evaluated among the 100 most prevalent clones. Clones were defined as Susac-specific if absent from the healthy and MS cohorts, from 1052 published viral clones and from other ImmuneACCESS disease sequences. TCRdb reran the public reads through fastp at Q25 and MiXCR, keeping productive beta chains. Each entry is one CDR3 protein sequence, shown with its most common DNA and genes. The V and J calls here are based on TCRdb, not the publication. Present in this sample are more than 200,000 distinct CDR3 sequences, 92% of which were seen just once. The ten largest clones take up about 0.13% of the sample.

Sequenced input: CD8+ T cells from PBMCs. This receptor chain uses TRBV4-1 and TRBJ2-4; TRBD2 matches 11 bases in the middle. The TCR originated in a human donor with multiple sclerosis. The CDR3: CASSQDASGGFKNIQYF. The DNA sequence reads TGCGCCAGCAGCCAAGACGCTAGCGGGGGGTTCAAAAACATTCAGTACTTC.